Listed below are T cell receptor beta chains from one sample, sequenced in a study of spatial heterogeneity in lung cancer. TCRdb processed the 5' RACE reads anew with MiXCR; each CDR3 protein has one entry. This table holds around 40,000 distinct CDR3 sequences, roughly 5.6% found once. Sequenced here: PBMCs, sampled at surgery. These TCRs come from a female donor with early-stage non-small cell lung cancer. The CDR3 runs from the conserved cysteine through the conserved F or W. D genes are given only for firm matches. Rows may omit the clone size; those that give it use once, few, many or a size class.

>TRBV5-4|.|many|TRBJ2-1
CASSSGEGGWNEQFF
TGTGCCAGCAGCTCCGGGGAGGGGGGATGGAATGAGCAGTTCTTC
>TRBV2|.|few|TRBJ2-3
CASSEGTQPRTDTQYF
TGTGCCAGCAGTGAAGGGACCCAGCCACGCACAGATACGCAGTATTTT
>TRBV25-1|TRBD1|many|TRBJ1-2
CASSGPQQGANYGYTF
TGTGCCAGCAGTGGTCCCCAGCAGGGGGCCAACTATGGCTACACCTTC
>TRBV28|.|many|TRBJ1-3
CASSPLDRTRAGNTIYF
TGTGCCAGCAGCCCATTAGACCGGACACGCGCGGGAAACACCATATATTTT
>TRBV5-1|TRBD1|many|TRBJ1-1
CASREGAVKLTEAFF
TGCGCCAGCAGGGAGGGGGCCGTCAAGCTCACTGAAGCTTTCTTT
>TRBV4-1|.|many|TRBJ2-7
CASSQAGGQQYF
TGCGCCAGCAGCCAAGCTGGCGGTCAGCAATACTTC
>TRBV28|.|many|TRBJ2-3
CASSATPTTDTQYF
TGTGCCAGCAGCGCCACCCCGACGACAGATACGCAGTATTTT
>TRBV5-1|.|many|TRBJ2-1
CASSLVPYTNEQFF
TGCGCCAGCAGCTTAGTTCCCTACACAAATGAGCAGTTCTTC
>TRBV29-1|.|many|TRBJ2-5
CSVASSQETQYF
TGCAGCGTCGCATCTAGCCAAGAGACCCAGTACTTC
>TRBV3-1|TRBD2|.|TRBJ2-1
CASSQPPGWASGASYNEQFF
TGTGCCAGCAGCCAGCCCCCTGGGTGGGCTAGCGGGGCCTCCTACAATGAGCAGTTCTTC
>TRBV20-1|.|many|TRBJ2-5
CSAPGGGAQETQYF
TGCAGTGCACCCGGAGGGGGGGCGCAGGAGACCCAGTACTTC
>TRBV28|TRBD2|many|TRBJ2-7
CASSWGGYEQYF
TGTGCCAGCAGCTGGGGGGGCTACGAGCAGTACTTC
>TRBV30|TRBD2|many|TRBJ2-7
CAGESGGYEQYF
TGTGCCGGGGAAAGCGGGGGCTACGAGCAGTACTTC
>TRBV7-6|.|many|TRBJ1-1
CASSPLQGNTEAFF
TGTGCCAGCAGCCCGCTACAGGGAAACACTGAAGCTTTCTTT
>TRBV4-3|.|.|TRBJ1-3
CASSQGNGGGNTIYF
TGCGCCAGCAGCCAAGGAAACGGCGGAGGAAACACCATATATTTT
>TRBV5-4|.|many|TRBJ1-2
CASSLSVRDYGYTF
TGTGCCAGCAGCTTGTCCGTCCGGGACTATGGCTACACCTTC
>TRBV27|.|few|TRBJ1-3
CASSNRRVGGNTIYF
TGTGCCAGCAGTAATCGCAGGGTTGGCGGAAACACCATATATTTT
>TRBV12-3/TRBV12-4|.|many|TRBJ2-2
CASSFEGNTGELFF
TGTGCCAGCAGTTTTGAGGGGAACACCGGGGAGCTGTTTTTT
>TRBV7-2|.|many|TRBJ1-2
CASRQNRGINYGYTF
TGTGCCAGCAGACAGAATAGAGGGATCAACTATGGCTACACCTTC
>TRBV7-2|.|many|TRBJ2-3
CASSGAATDTQYF
TGTGCCAGCTCAGGGGCCGCCACAGATACGCAGTATTTT
>TRBV12-3/TRBV12-4|TRBD2|.|TRBJ2-4
CASRMPGLAGNIQYF
TGTGCCAGCAGGATGCCGGGACTAGCGGGAAACATTCAGTACTTC
>TRBV6-2/TRBV6-3|TRBD2|many|TRBJ2-1
CASSYPGGAPYNEQFF
TGTGCCAGCAGTTACCCCGGGGGGGCCCCCTACAATGAGCAGTTCTTC
>TRBV5-1|.|few|TRBJ2-7
CASSPTSLGQVHEQYF
TGCGCCAGCAGCCCTACGAGCCTAGGGCAGGTCCACGAGCAGTACTTC
>TRBV30|TRBD1|many|TRBJ2-7
CAWSIGTGRSEQYF
TGTGCCTGGAGTATCGGGACAGGGAGATCCGAGCAGTACTTC
>TRBV7-8|.|many|TRBJ2-5
CASSFEGRRGETQYF
TGTGCCAGCAGCTTCGAGGGGCGGCGGGGAGAGACCCAGTACTTC
>TRBV23-1|TRBD1|few|TRBJ1-2
CASSPSGGNGYTF
TGCGCCAGCAGTCCTTCAGGGGGGAACGGCTACACCTTC
>TRBV12-3/TRBV12-4|.|few|TRBJ1-5
CASRRGGDGPQHF
TGTGCCAGCAGGAGGGGGGGTGACGGGCCCCAGCATTTT
>TRBV7-2|.|.|TRBJ2-2
CASSLLRGEGVLFF
TGTGCCAGCAGCCTTCTTAGAGGCGAGGGGGTCCTGTTTTTT
>TRBV9|TRBD1|many|TRBJ1-1
CASSTTGKAGTEAFF
TGTGCCAGCAGTACGACAGGGAAGGCGGGCACTGAAGCTTTCTTT
>TRBV20-1|.|many|TRBJ1-5
CSAPAGRGIQPQHF
TGCAGTGCGCCTGCAGGGAGAGGTATTCAGCCCCAGCATTTT
>TRBV12-3/TRBV12-4|TRBD1|.|TRBJ1-1
CASRTGKQGDTEAFF
TGTGCCAGCAGGACTGGAAAACAGGGGGACACTGAAGCTTTCTTT
>TRBV20-1|.|.|TRBJ1-2
CSASSQSGYGYTF
TGCAGTGCTAGTTCCCAGTCGGGCTATGGCTACACCTTC
>TRBV6-5|.|many|TRBJ2-1
CASSYSDRSSYNEQFF
TGTGCCAGCAGTTATTCAGACAGAAGCTCCTACAATGAGCAGTTCTTC
>TRBV7-2|.|many|TRBJ1-1
CASSLGGSTEAFF
TGTGCCAGCAGCTTAGGTGGCAGCACTGAAGCTTTCTTT
>TRBV6-6|.|many|TRBJ1-2
CASSYATGQGRLANYGYTF
TGTGCCAGCAGTTACGCAACGGGGCAGGGTAGACTAGCTAACTATGGCTACACCTTC
>TRBV12-3/TRBV12-4|.|.|TRBJ1-6
CASSMGRSILHF
TGTGCCAGCAGTATGGGCAGGTCGATACTCCACTTT
>TRBV6-5|.|many|TRBJ2-6
CASKDSSGANVLTF
TGTGCCAGCAAAGACAGCTCTGGGGCCAACGTCCTGACTTTC
>TRBV20-1|.|many|TRBJ2-7
CSARDSDSYSYEQYF
TGCAGTGCTAGAGATTCGGACAGCTACTCCTACGAGCAGTACTTC
>TRBV4-1|TRBD1|many|TRBJ1-2
CASSQAGTGLRYTF
TGCGCCAGCAGCCAAGCCGGGACAGGGTTACGCTACACCTTC
>TRBV19|.|.|TRBJ2-7
CASTPGNQYSYEQYF
TGTGCCAGTACCCCAGGAAACCAGTACTCCTACGAGCAGTACTTC
>TRBV4-3|TRBD2|many|TRBJ2-3
CASSREPASGGPDTQYF
TGCGCCAGCAGCCGGGAACCGGCTAGCGGGGGGCCGGATACGCAGTATTTT
>TRBV24-1|.|medium-sized|TRBJ2-3
CATSADSPGADTQYF
TGTGCCACCAGTGCCGACTCCCCTGGCGCAGATACGCAGTATTTT
>TRBV12-3/TRBV12-4|.|many|TRBJ1-3
CASSRAGRTIYF
TGTGCCAGCAGTCGGGCTGGTCGCACCATATATTTT
>TRBV10-3|.|many|TRBJ1-4
CAISDSRAANEKLFF
TGTGCCATCAGTGATTCTAGGGCCGCTAATGAAAAACTGTTTTTT
>TRBV4-2|TRBD1|many|TRBJ1-1
CASSPRPGQGAPEAFF
TGTGCCAGCAGCCCGAGACCGGGACAGGGGGCCCCTGAAGCTTTCTTT
>TRBV14|.|many|TRBJ2-7
CASSLQGIGYEQYF
TGTGCCAGCAGCCTACAGGGAATCGGGTACGAGCAGTACTTC
>TRBV4-2|TRBD2|few|TRBJ2-2
CASSQAGLAGFTGELFF
TGTGCCAGCAGCCAAGCGGGACTAGCGGGGTTCACCGGGGAGCTGTTTTTT
>TRBV18|.|many|TRBJ2-3
CASSIRPTDTQYF
TGTGCCAGCTCTATAAGGCCCACAGATACGCAGTATTTT
>TRBV6-1|TRBD1|.|TRBJ2-3
CASSDGTADTQYF
TGTGCCAGCAGTGACGGGACAGCAGATACGCAGTATTTT
>TRBV5-6|.|many|TRBJ2-7
CASSQNHEQYF
TGTGCCAGCAGCCAGAACCACGAGCAGTACTTC
>TRBV7-2|.|many|TRBJ2-5
CASSAQETQYF
TGTGCCAGCAGCGCCCAAGAGACCCAGTACTTC
>TRBV29-1|TRBD1|many|TRBJ2-7
CSVGTGAYEQYF
TGCAGCGTTGGCACAGGGGCCTACGAGCAGTACTTC
>TRBV20-1|TRBD2|many|TRBJ2-1
CSAKGLAGVNEQFF
TGCAGTGCTAAGGGACTAGCGGGCGTAAATGAGCAGTTCTTC
>TRBV29-1|.|many|TRBJ2-2
CSVGNTGELFF
TGCAGCGTTGGCAACACCGGGGAGCTGTTTTTT
>TRBV4-3|.|many|TRBJ1-5
CASSQGRGQPQHF
TGCGCCAGCAGCCAAGGCCGGGGGCAGCCCCAGCATTTT